This TCR beta chain is from a study of PD-L1 blockade in urothelial cancer. The wider study: Starting in the mid-2010s, patients were given atezolizumab (1,200 mg intravenously every 3 weeks).

Time point here: peripheral blood 6 weeks after treatment start. This clone showed up just once. Profiling relied on immunoSEQ multiplex PCR, and the TCRdb table lists in-frame clones only, not all of them. The repertoire has about 130,000 clones, more than 75% of them found once; the top ten carry approximately 2.4%. This TCR was recovered from a man between 50 and 59 years old with urothelial cancer. The sequencing here drew on PBMCs, taken around atezolizumab (anti-PD-L1) treatment.

In nucleotides, the CDR3 is TGCGCCAGCAGGGGAGTTGGGGGGGAGAGGCTCGAGCAGTACTTC. The encoded protein is CASRGVGGERLEQYF. The V call is TRBV5-1, the J call TRBJ2-7; 7 nucleotides match TRBD2. The CDR3 has 15 residues. The germline V gene encodes CDR1 SGHRS and CDR2 YFSETQ. Germline trimming cut 5 bases from V and 6 bases from J; bases unmatched to any gene: 14.